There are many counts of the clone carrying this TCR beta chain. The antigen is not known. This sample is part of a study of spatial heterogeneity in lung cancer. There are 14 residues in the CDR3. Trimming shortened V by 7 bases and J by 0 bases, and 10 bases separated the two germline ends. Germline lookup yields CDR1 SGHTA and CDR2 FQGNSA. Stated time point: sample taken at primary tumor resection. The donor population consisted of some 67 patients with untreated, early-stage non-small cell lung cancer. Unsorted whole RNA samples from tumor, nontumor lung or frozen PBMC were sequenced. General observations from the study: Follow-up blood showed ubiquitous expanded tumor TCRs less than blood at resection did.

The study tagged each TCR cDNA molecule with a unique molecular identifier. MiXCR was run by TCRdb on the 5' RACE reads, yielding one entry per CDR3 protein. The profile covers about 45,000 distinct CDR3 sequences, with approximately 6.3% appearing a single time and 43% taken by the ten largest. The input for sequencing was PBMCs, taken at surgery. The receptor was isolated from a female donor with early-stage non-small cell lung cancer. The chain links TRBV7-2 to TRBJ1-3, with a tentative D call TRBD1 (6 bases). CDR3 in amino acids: CASITGSSGNTIYF. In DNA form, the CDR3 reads TGTGCCAGCATCACAGGGTCCTCTGGAAACACCATATATTTT. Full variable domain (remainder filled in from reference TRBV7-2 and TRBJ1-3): GAGVSQSPSNKVTEKGKDVELRCDPISGHTALYWYRQSLGQGLEFLIYFQGNSAPDKSGLPSDRFSAERTGGSVSTLTIQRTQQEDSAVYLCASITGSSGNTIYFGEGSWLTVV.